A single sample is the source of the 8 T cell receptor beta chains below, sequenced in a study of blood T cell repertoires in COVID-19. Here immunoSEQ multiplex PCR was the method, and the copy in TCRdb shows in-frame clones only, minus some. The sample records under 200,000 clones, over 80% being singletons. The source material was peripheral blood. The receptors here all came from a man between 65 and 80 years old who had recovered from COVID-19.

The genes are TRBV5-8 and TRBJ2-3; 12 bases align to TRBD1. Germline V lookup: CDR1 SGHTS, CDR2 YDEGEE. The J segment lost 2 bases and the V segment lost 0 bases, leaving 7 bases of the junction unmatched. This CDR3 spans 18 amino acids. Here the CDR3 reads CASSLEGQGAPNTDTQYF. The CDR3 DNA reads TGTGCCAGCAGCTTGGAGGGACAGGGGGCCCCTAACACAGATACGCAGTATTTT.

The chain carries TRBV6-5 and TRBJ1-6; 7 positions match TRBD1. CDR1 MNHEY and CDR2 SVGAGI come from the germline V gene. This CDR3 is built from 15 residues. V shed 6 bases and J 3 bases; nucleotides not matched to a gene: 5. The CDR3 nucleotides read TGTGCCAGCAGGGGACAGAGCGACTATAATTCACCCCTCCACTTT. It is translated as CASRGQSDYNSPLHF.

This clone was counted once. This chain uses TRBV5-4 with TRBJ1-3, with D hard to call. There are 15 residues in the CDR3. Germline values: CDR1 SGHNT, CDR2 YYREEE (reference sequence). V was trimmed by 4 bases and J by 4 bases, leaving 15 bases between them. Here the CDR3 reads CASSDLDQPGNTIYF. The CDR3 nucleotides are TGTGCCAGCAGCGACCTAGACCAGCCGGGAAACACCATATATTTT.

This chain connects TRBV18 to TRBJ2-1; D perhaps matches TRBD2 (5 bases). CDR1 KGHSH and CDR2 LQKENI come from the germline V gene. V lost 3 bases to trimming and J lost 0 bases, with 12 bases between them. This CDR3 comprises 16 residues. This chain's CDR3 is CASSPMPGDSYNEQFF. The CDR3 nucleotides are TGTGCCAGCTCACCGATGCCCGGGGACTCCTACAATGAGCAGTTCTTC.

This chain joins TRBV4-1 and TRBJ1-6; D unclear. V was shortened by 0 bases and J by 0 bases, with 9 bases between the two germline ends. Germline CDR1 MGHRA, CDR2 YSYEKL. The CDR3 sequence is 17 residues long. The CDR3, as DNA: TGCGCCAGCAGCCAAGATCAATGGAGCTCCTATAATTCACCCCTCCACTTT. It specifies CASSQDQWSSYNSPLHF.

This clone was observed a single time. The rearrangement joins TRBV20-1 to TRBJ2-7; D remains ambiguous. The germline V and J ends were trimmed by 1 base and 4 bases, with 5 bases remaining between them. The CDR3 contains 11 residues. The germline V gene encodes CDR1 DFQATT and CDR2 SNEGSKA (reference sequence). This chain's CDR3 is CSARAQYEQYF. The CDR3, as DNA: TGCAGTGCTAGAGCCCAGTACGAGCAGTACTTC.

The J gene is TRBJ1-1, the V gene TRBV6-5; perhaps TRBD1 as D (5 bases). The CDR3 has 15 residues. Deletions cut 2 bases from V and 5 bases from J, with 15 bases between. Per the germline V gene, CDR1 is MNHEY and CDR2 is SVGAGI. The CDR3 here is CASSYQGPLRTEAFF. DNA of the CDR3: TGTGCCAGCAGTTACCAGGGCCCCCTCAGGACTGAAGCTTTCTTT.

The chain has TRBV15 and TRBJ1-2; the D gene is possibly TRBD1 (6 bases). The CDR3 covers 19 residues. The germline CDR1 and CDR2 sequences are LNHNV and YYDKDF (reference sequence). Trimming took off 0 bases at V and 4 bases at J, with 24 bases between the two ends. The CDR3 is CATSRDTMTGASTIYGYTF. CDR3 bases: TGTGCCACCAGCAGAGATACCATGACAGGAGCTTCTACTATCTATGGCTACACCTTC.